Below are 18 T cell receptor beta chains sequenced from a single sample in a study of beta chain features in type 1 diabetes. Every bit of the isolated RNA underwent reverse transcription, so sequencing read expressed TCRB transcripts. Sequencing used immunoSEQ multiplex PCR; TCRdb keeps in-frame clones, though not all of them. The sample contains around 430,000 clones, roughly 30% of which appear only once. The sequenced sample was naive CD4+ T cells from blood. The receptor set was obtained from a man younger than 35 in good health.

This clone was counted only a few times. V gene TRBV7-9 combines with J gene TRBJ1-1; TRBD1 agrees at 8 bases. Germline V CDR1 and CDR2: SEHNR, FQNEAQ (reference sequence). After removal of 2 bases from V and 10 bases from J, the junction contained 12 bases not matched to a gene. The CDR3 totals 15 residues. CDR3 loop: CASSLTTGEIVRAFF. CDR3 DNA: TGTGCCAGCAGCTTAACGACAGGGGAGATCGTCCGAGCTTTCTTT.

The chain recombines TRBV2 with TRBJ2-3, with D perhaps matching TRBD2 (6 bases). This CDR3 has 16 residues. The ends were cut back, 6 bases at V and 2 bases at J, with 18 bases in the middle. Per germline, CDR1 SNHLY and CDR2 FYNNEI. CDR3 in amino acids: CASSPGEAWDTDTQYF. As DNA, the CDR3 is TGTGCCAGCAGCCCGGGGGAAGCGTGGGACACAGATACGCAGTATTTT. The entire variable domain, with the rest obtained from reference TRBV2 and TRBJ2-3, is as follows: EPEVTQTPSHQVTQMGQEVILRCVPISNHLYFYWYRQILGQKVEFLVSFYNNEISEKSEIFDDQFSVERPDGSNFTLKIRSTKLEDSAMYFCASSPGEAWDTDTQYFGPGTRLTVL.

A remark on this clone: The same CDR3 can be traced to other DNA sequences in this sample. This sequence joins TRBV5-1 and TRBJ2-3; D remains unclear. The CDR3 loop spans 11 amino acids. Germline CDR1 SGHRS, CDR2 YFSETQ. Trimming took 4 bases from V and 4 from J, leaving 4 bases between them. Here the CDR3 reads CASSDADTQYF. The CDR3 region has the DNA TGCGCCAGCAGCGACGCAGATACGCAGTATTTT.

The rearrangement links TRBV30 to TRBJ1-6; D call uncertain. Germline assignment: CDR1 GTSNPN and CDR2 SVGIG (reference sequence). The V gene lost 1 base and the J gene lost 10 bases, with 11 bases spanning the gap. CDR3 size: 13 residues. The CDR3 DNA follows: TGTGCCTGGAGTGCTCTCTCAGGATCACCCCTCCACTTT. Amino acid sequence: CAWSALSGSPLHF.

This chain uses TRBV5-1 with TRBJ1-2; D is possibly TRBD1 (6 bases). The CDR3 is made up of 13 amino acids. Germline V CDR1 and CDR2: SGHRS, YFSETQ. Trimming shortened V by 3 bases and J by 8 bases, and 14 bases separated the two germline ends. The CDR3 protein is CASSSGQLQGYTF. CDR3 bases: TGCGCCAGCAGCTCTGGACAGCTACAAGGCTACACCTTC.

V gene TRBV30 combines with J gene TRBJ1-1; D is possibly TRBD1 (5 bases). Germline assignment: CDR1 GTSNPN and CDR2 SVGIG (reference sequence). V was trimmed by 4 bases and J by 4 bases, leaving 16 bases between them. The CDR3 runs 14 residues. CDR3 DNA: TGTGCCTGGAATCCTCGGGGGTATTTCACTGAAGCTTTCTTT. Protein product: CAWNPRGYFTEAFF.

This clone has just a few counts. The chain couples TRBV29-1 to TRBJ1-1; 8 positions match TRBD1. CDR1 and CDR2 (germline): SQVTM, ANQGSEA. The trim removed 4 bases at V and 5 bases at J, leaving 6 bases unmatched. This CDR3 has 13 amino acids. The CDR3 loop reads CSVGTGRETEAFF. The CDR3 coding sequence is TGCAGCGTTGGGACAGGGCGGGAAACTGAAGCTTTCTTT. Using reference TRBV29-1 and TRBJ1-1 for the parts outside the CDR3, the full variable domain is SAVISQKPSRDICQRGTSLTIQCQVDSQVTMMFWYRQQPGQSLTLIATANQGSEATYESGFVIDKFPISRPNLTFSTLTVSNMSPEDSSIYLCSVGTGRETEAFFGQGTRLTVV.

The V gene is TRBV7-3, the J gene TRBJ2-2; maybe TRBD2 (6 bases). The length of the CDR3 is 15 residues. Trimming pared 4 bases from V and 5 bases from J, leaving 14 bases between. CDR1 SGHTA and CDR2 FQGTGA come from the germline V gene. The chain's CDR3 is CASSSWRGLTGELFF. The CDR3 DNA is TGTGCCAGCAGCTCCTGGCGGGGTTTGACCGGGGAGCTGTTTTTT.

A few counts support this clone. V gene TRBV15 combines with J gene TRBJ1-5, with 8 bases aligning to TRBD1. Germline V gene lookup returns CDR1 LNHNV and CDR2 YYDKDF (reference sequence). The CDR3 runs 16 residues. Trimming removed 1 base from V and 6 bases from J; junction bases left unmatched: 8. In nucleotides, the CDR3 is TGTGCCACCAGCAGAGCGATGACAGGGGAAGGTCAGCCCCAGCATTTT. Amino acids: CATSRAMTGEGQPQHF.

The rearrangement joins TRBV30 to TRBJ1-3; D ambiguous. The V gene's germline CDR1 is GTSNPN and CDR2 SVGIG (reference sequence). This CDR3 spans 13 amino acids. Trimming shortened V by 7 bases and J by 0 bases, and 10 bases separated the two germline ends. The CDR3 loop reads CASQATSGNTIYF. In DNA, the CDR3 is TGTGCCTCCCAGGCGACCTCTGGAAACACCATATATTTT.

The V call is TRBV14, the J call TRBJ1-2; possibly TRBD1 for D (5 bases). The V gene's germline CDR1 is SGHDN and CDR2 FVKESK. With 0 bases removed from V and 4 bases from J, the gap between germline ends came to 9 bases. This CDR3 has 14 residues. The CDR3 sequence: CASSQEGQLYGYTF. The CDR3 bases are TGTGCCAGCAGCCAAGAGGGGCAGCTCTATGGCTACACCTTC.

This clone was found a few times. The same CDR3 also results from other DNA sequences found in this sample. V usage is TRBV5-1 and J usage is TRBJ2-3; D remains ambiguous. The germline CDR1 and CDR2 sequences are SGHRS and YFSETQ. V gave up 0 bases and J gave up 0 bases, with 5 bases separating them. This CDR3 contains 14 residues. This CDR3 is CASSLGASTDTQYF. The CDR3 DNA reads TGCGCCAGCAGCTTGGGTGCTAGCACAGATACGCAGTATTTT.

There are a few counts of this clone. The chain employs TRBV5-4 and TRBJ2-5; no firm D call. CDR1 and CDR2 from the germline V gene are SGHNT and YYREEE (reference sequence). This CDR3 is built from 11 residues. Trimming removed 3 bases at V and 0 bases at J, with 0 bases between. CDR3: CASSYQETQYF. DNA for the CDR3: TGTGCCAGCAGCTACCAAGAGACCCAGTACTTC. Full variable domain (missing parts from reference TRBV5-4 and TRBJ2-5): ETGVTQSPTHLIKTRGQQVTLRCSSQSGHNTVSWYQQALGQGPQFIFQYYREEENGRGNFPPRFSGLQFPNYSSELNVNALELDDSALYLCASSYQETQYFGPGTRLLVL.

The CDR3 DNA follows: TGTGCCAGCAGTGTTGTGGGTGGGAGAGGCGAGCAGTACTTC. It encodes CASSVVGGRGEQYF. The V and J genes are TRBV2 and TRBJ2-7; D may be TRBD2 (5 bases). This CDR3 comprises 14 residues. V lost 4 bases and J lost 6, with 16 bases in between. The germline gives CDR1 SNHLY, CDR2 FYNNEI.

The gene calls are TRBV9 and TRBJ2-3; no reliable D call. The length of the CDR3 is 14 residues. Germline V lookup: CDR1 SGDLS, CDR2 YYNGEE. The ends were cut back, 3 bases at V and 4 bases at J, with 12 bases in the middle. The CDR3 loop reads CASSGRTVADTQYF. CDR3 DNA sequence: TGTGCCAGCAGCGGAAGGACGGTTGCAGATACGCAGTATTTT.

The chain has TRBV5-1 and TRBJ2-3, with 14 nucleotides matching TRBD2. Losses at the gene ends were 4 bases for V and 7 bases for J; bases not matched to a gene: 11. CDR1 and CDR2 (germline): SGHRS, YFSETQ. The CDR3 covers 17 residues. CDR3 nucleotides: TGCGCCAGCAGCCTCGGGACTAGCGGGAGAAGGTTAAATACGCAGTATTTT. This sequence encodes CASSLGTSGRRLNTQYF.

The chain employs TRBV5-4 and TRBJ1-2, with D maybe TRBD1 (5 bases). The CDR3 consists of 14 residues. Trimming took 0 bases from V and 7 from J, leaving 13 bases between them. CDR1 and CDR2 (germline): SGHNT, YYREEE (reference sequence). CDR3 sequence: CASSLAGQGRGYTF. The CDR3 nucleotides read TGTGCCAGCAGCTTGGCCGGGCAGGGTCGTGGCTACACCTTC.

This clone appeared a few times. The CDR3 region is CAWKEDEQFF. The CDR3 nucleotides are TGTGCCTGGAAAGAGGATGAGCAGTTCTTC. The chain has TRBV30 and TRBJ2-1, with unresolved D. The V gene's germline CDR1 is GTSNPN and CDR2 SVGIG (reference sequence). CDR3 length equals 10 residues. Trimming left V 4 bases short and J 8 bases short, with 6 bases between.